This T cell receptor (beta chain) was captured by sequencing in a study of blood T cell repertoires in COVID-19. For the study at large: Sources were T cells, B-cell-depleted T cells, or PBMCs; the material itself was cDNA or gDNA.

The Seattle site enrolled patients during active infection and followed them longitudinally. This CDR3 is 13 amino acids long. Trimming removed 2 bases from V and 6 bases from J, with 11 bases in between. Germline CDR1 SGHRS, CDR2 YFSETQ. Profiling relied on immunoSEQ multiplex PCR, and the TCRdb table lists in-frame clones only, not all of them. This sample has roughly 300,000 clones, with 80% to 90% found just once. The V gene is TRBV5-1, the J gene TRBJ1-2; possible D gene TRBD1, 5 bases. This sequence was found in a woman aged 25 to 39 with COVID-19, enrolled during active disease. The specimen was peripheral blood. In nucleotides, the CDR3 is TGCGCCAGCAGCTTCGAGGTGGGGCATGGCTACACCTTC. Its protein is CASSFEVGHGYTF. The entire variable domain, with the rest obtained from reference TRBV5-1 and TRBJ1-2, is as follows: KAGVTQTPRYLIKTRGQQVTLSCSPISGHRSVSWYQQTPGQGLQFLFEYFSETQRNKGNFPGRFSGRQFSNSRSEMNVSTLELGDSALYLCASSFEVGHGYTFGSGTRLTVV.